What follows is one TCR beta chain and its context. Its antigen is unknown. This specimen comes from a study of T-cell memory formation after mild COVID-19. Whole-study context: In these data, TCR clusters were largely donor specific.

Study-level results: Cross-reactive memory appears to have joined, as suggested by some responding clones showing up in pre-infection memory.

The CDR3 has 14 amino acids. CDR1 is SGDLS and CDR2 is YYNGEE in the germline V gene. The V gene lost 2 bases and the J gene lost 6 bases, with 9 bases spanning the gap. Barcoded TCR alpha and TCR beta cDNA libraries with UMIs came from 5'RACE using constant-segment primers. Each CDR3 protein is one row after TCRdb ran MiXCR on the 5' RACE reads. The table lists around 370,000 distinct CDR3 sequences, 20% to 25% of them singletons. The sample consisted of PBMCs or a T cell subset sorted from them (not recorded which). The chain has TRBV9 and TRBJ1-6, with D tentatively TRBD1 (5 bases). This TCR derives from an adult woman who had mild COVID-19 (a few samples of this study predate the infection). Cell type and time point are not known. CDR3 bases: TGTGCCAGCAGCGTCGCCAGGGTTAATTCACCCCTCCACTTT. This codes for CASSVARVNSPLHF.